Listed here are 27 T cell receptor beta chains from one sample, sequenced in a study of regulatory T cells in long-lasting Graves disease. Time point indicated: newly diagnosed GD, antithyroid drugs for less than 3 months. RNA from PBMCs was the source of the TCR library. Relying on iRepertoire HTBI primers and Arm-PCR of CDR3 regions, the team built TCR beta libraries. TCRdb re-called the multiplex PCR reads through MiXCR, storing one row per CDR3 protein. The sample includes around 250,000 distinct CDR3 sequences, under 20% seen only once; the top ten take approximately 15%. The sample also formed part of further work on T cells in Graves' hyperthyroidism and ophthalmopathy.

The material was peripheral blood mononuclear cells (PBMCs), obtained at new diagnosis, from a patient treated with antithyroid drugs. The receptors were gathered from a young woman with Graves disease.

The table lists this clonotype with many counts. This rearrangement joins TRBV12-3 or TRBV12-4 to TRBJ1-1; D gene uncertain. Trimming shortened V by 2 bases and J by 4 bases, and 11 bases separated the two germline ends. The CDR3 sequence is 14 residues long. CDR3 DNA sequence: TGTGCCAGCAGTTTAAAGGCTACGAGCACTGAAGCTTTCTTT. Translation gives CASSLKATSTEAFF.

In this sample, this clonotype turned up many times. The chain carries TRBV6-2 or TRBV6-3 and TRBJ2-7; 7 nucleotides agree with TRBD1. The ends lost 1 base at V and 6 bases at J; junction bases unmatched: 12. The CDR3 covers 16 residues. Germline values: CDR1 MNHEY, CDR2 SVGEGT. Here the CDR3 DNA reads TGTGCCAGCAGTTACTGGGGACAGCTAACACCACGCGAGCAGTACTTC. Its protein product is CASSYWGQLTPREQYF.

Here the CDR3 DNA reads TGTGCCAGCAGTTTAGGAGACAGGGGATACGAGCAGTACTTC. Translated: CASSLGDRGYEQYF. This sequence joins TRBV28 and TRBJ2-7, with 8 positions matching TRBD1. This CDR3 contains 14 residues. V was pared by 2 bases and J by 4 bases, with 4 bases of the junction left unmatched. CDR1 and CDR2 (germline): MDHEN, SYDVKM.

This clonotype was counted at least ten times. The rearrangement joins TRBV2 to TRBJ2-5; D may be TRBD1 or TRBD2 (5 bases each). Germline lookup yields CDR1 SNHLY and CDR2 FYNNEI. The CDR3 has 14 residues. The V end lost 3 bases, the J end lost 5 bases, and 13 bases lay between the germline ends. The CDR3, as DNA: TGTGCCAGCAGTGATACCACGGGACGTGAGACCCAGTACTTC. Protein: CASSDTTGRETQYF.

Ten or more counts support this clonotype. The V and J genes are TRBV19 and TRBJ1-5, with D perhaps TRBD1 (5 bases). The ends were cut back, 7 bases at V and 0 bases at J, with 16 bases in the middle. The CDR3 is 16 amino acids. Germline-derived CDR1 and CDR2 are LNHDA and SQIVND (reference sequence). The CDR3 spells CASTPDREYSNQPQHF. The CDR3, as DNA: TGTGCCAGTACCCCAGACAGAGAATATAGCAATCAGCCCCAGCATTTT.

This clonotype has ten or more counts. This chain links TRBV27 with TRBJ2-1; 7 bases align to TRBD1. CDR3 size: 14 residues. Losses at the gene ends were 4 bases for V and 10 bases for J; bases not matched to a gene: 10. CDR1 and CDR2 (germline): MNHEY, SMNVEV (reference sequence). The CDR3: CASSSLPLTGEQFF. The CDR3, as DNA: TGTGCCAGCAGTTCCCTTCCTCTGACAGGGGAGCAGTTCTTC.

The chain employs TRBV20-1 and TRBJ1-2; D remains unclear. V lost 6 bases and J 0 bases, leaving 20 bases between the germline ends. Looked up from germline, CDR1 is DFQATT and CDR2 is SNEGSKA (reference sequence). The CDR3 sequence is 16 residues long. Here the CDR3 DNA reads TGCAGTGCCCCCCCCTCGTCGGGAGGATCTAACTATGGCTACACCTTC. Its protein product is CSAPPSSGGSNYGYTF.

As to this clonotype: Germline is not matched at one junction end, which may reflect a read error. V is TRBV11-1 and J is TRBJ2-7; the match to TRBD2 covers 8 bases. Looked up from germline, CDR1 is SGHAT and CDR2 is FQDESV (reference sequence). The CDR3 sequence is 17 residues long. The chain's CDR3 is CASSQAPFSGTAYEQYF. In nucleotides, the CDR3 is TGCGCCAGCAGCCAAGCCCCCTTTAGCGGGACCGCCTACGAGCAGTACTTC.

This clonotype was counted at least ten times. The V call is TRBV20-1, the J call TRBJ1-1; a weak D match, TRBD1 (6 bases). The CDR3 has 11 residues. Deletions cut 6 bases from V and 5 bases from J, with 10 bases between. Germline V lookup: CDR1 DFQATT, CDR2 SNEGSKA (reference sequence). This CDR3 is CSARGATEAFF. In nucleotides, the CDR3 is TGCAGTGCCAGGGGCGCTACTGAAGCTTTCTTT.

This clonotype has a count of ten or more. V is TRBV11-1 and J is TRBJ1-2; 7 bases fit TRBD1. J lost 1 base, V lost 4 bases, and 6 bases had no gene match. The CDR3 consists of 15 residues. The germline V gene encodes CDR1 SGHAT and CDR2 FQDESV (reference sequence). CDR3 amino acids: CASSSGTAINYGYTF. For the CDR3, the DNA is TGTGCCAGCAGCTCCGGGACAGCCATTAACTATGGCTACACCTTC.

There are a few counts of this clonotype. A read error may be the cause here, since a much bigger clone is one base away. V gene TRBV9 combines with J gene TRBJ1-1, with a possible D match to TRBD1 (5 bases). The germline V gene encodes CDR1 SGDLS and CDR2 YYNGEE. This CDR3 region has 14 residues. The V end was cut by 1 base, the J end by 3 bases, with 10 bases between. The CDR3 DNA follows: TGTGCCAGCAGCGTAAACGGGGCGGACACTGAAGCTTTCTTT. Protein product: CASSVNGADTEAFF. Complete variable domain (other parts from reference TRBV9 and TRBJ1-1): DSGVTQTPKHLITATGQRVTLRCSPRSGDLSVYWYQQSLDQGLQFLIQYYNGEERAKGNILERFSAQQFPDLHSELNLSSLELGDSALYFCASSVNGADTEAFFGQGTRLTVV.

This clonotype was counted at least ten times. The V gene is TRBV9, the J gene TRBJ1-1, with D uncertain. Trimming left V 7 bases short and J 4 bases short, with 11 bases between. Germline V gene data show CDR1 as SGDLS and CDR2 as YYNGEE. CDR3 length: 12 amino acids. The CDR3 spells CASGTDPTEAFF. The DNA of the CDR3 is TGTGCCAGCGGAACGGACCCCACTGAAGCTTTCTTT.

This clonotype was picked up many times. The chain employs TRBV6-1 and TRBJ2-5; the D gene is possibly TRBD1 (5 bases). The V end was cut by 5 bases, the J end by 5 bases, with 12 bases between. The germline V gene has CDR1 MNHNS and CDR2 SASEGT. CDR3 length: 13 residues. Here the CDR3 reads CASSRDSVETQYF. The CDR3 region has the DNA TGTGCCAGCAGTCGCGACAGCGTGGAGACCCAGTACTTC.

At least ten counts were recorded for this clonotype. The chain recombines TRBV9 with TRBJ2-1; D is ambiguous. The length of the CDR3 is 14 residues. V lost 3 bases and J lost 7, with 14 bases in between. CDR1 SGDLS and CDR2 YYNGEE come from the germline V gene. The CDR3 sequence: CASSGLLGVNEQFF. CDR3 bases: TGTGCCAGCAGCGGGTTGCTTGGGGTGAATGAGCAGTTCTTC.

This chain joins TRBV10-2 and TRBJ2-1, with unresolved D. The CDR3 spans 16 residues. Germline assignment: CDR1 WSHSY and CDR2 SAAADI. V was trimmed by 1 base and J by 5 bases, leaving 15 bases between them. CDR3 sequence reads: CASSEFGFRADNEQFF. CDR3 nucleotides: TGCGCCAGCAGTGAGTTTGGGTTTAGGGCAGACAATGAGCAGTTCTTC.

The chain has TRBV4-2 and TRBJ1-4; TRBD1 agrees at 11 bases. This CDR3 is 18 amino acids long. From germline, CDR1 is LGHNA and CDR2 YNFKEQ. V dropped 0 bases and J dropped 0; count of bases not matched to a gene: 3. CDR3: CASSQEGTGGSTNEKLFF. CDR3 nucleotides: TGTGCCAGCAGCCAAGAAGGGACAGGGGGTTCAACTAATGAAAAACTGTTTTTT.

The sample holds many counts of this clonotype. The rearrangement uses TRBV7-8 and TRBJ1-1, with no clear D. Per germline, CDR1 SGHVS and CDR2 FQNEAQ. The V gene lost 8 bases and the J gene lost 6 bases, with 13 bases spanning the gap. This CDR3 region has 12 residues. CDR3 residues: CASLTSPSEAFF. DNA of the CDR3: TGTGCCAGCCTTACCTCGCCATCTGAAGCTTTCTTT. Together with reference TRBV7-8 and TRBJ1-1, the CDR3 gives the full variable domain: GAGVSQSPRYKVAKRGQDVALRCDPISGHVSLFWYQQALGQGPEFLTYFQNEAQLDKSGLPSDRFFAERPEGSVSTLKIQRTQQEDSAVYLCASLTSPSEAFFGQGTRLTVV.

This clonotype has a single count. In this CDR3 the conserved last residue, phenylalanine or tryptophan, is missing, so a read error is likely. The chain recombines TRBV13 with TRBJ1-2, with TRBD1 matching 8 bases. The V gene end was trimmed by 6 bases and the J gene end by 8 bases; junction bases not matched to a gene: 8. This CDR3 has 13 residues. From germline, CDR1 is PRHDT and CDR2 FYEKMQ (reference sequence). CDR3 DNA: TGTGCCAGCAGTCAGGGGGCCGGAGGCGGCTACACCCTC. Its translation: CASSQGAGGGYTL.

This clonotype was seen ten or more times. The chain couples TRBV2 to TRBJ1-5; no firm D call. CDR1 is SNHLY and CDR2 is FYNNEI in the germline V gene. The CDR3 covers 13 residues. V lost 3 bases, J lost 6 bases, and 9 bases lay in between. In DNA form, the CDR3 reads TGTGCCAGCAGTGAGGACGGATTTCAGCCCCAGCATTTT. Amino acid sequence: CASSEDGFQPQHF. The full variable domain, rest sourced from reference TRBV2 and TRBJ1-5, is EPEVTQTPSHQVTQMGQEVILRCVPISNHLYFYWYRQILGQKVEFLVSFYNNEISEKSEIFDDQFSVERPDGSNFTLKIRSTKLEDSAMYFCASSEDGFQPQHFGDGTRLSIL.

This clonotype has only a few counts. The chain links TRBV19 to TRBJ2-2; unclear D gene. The CDR3 has 14 residues. Germline lookup yields CDR1 LNHDA and CDR2 SQIVND (reference sequence). Trimming shortened V by 7 bases and J by 4 bases, and 13 bases separated the two germline ends. Here the CDR3 reads CASTPRTGTGELFF. The CDR3 coding sequence is TGTGCCAGTACCCCACGAACTGGCACCGGGGAGCTGTTTTTT.

In its sample, this clonotype was seen many times. The V call is TRBV14, the J call TRBJ1-1, with TRBD1 as a possible D gene (5 bases). V was shortened by 1 base and J by 5 bases, with 20 bases between the two germline ends. Germline values: CDR1 SGHDN, CDR2 FVKESK. CDR3 length: 17 amino acids. This CDR3 reads CASSQGDAESFRTEAFF. The CDR3 DNA is TGTGCCAGCAGCCAAGGGGACGCGGAGAGTTTTCGGACTGAAGCTTTCTTT.

This clonotype has a handful of counts. CDR3 DNA sequence: TGTGCCAGCAGTGTCTCGGGAGGCTACACCTTC. It is translated as CASSVSGGYTF. This rearrangement joins TRBV12-3 or TRBV12-4 to TRBJ1-2; D gene uncertain. The length of the CDR3 is 11 residues. Trimming cost V 5 bases and J 8 bases, with 9 bases left between them.

Ten or more counts support this clonotype. The genes are TRBV11-3 and TRBJ2-2, with D possibly being TRBD1 (7 bases). This CDR3 comprises 17 residues. V was pared by 1 base and J by 3 bases, with 15 bases between. Germline V lookup: CDR1 SGHNT, CDR2 YENEEA. The CDR3 DNA is TGTGCCAGCAGCTTAGTAACCCCCAGGGGGGACACCGGGGAGCTGTTTTTT. Its protein product is CASSLVTPRGDTGELFF. Combining the CDR3 with reference TRBV11-3 and TRBJ2-2 gives the whole variable domain EAGVVQSPRYKIIEKKQPVAFWCNPISGHNTLYWYLQNLGQGPELLIRYENEEAVDDSQLPKDRFSAERLKGVDSTLKIQPAELGDSAVYLCASSLVTPRGDTGELFFGEGSRLTVL.

This clonotype was observed at least ten times. The J gene is TRBJ2-1, the V gene TRBV7-2; 9 bases map to TRBD2. V dropped 5 bases and J dropped 7; count of bases not matched to a gene: 6. The CDR3 has 14 amino acids. Germline values: CDR1 SGHTA, CDR2 FQGNSA. The CDR3 loop reads CASSRSGLANEQFF. CDR3 bases: TGTGCCAGCAGCAGGTCGGGACTAGCAAATGAGCAGTTCTTC.

J is TRBJ1-5 and V is TRBV7-9; no clear D gene. The CDR3 loop spans 15 amino acids. The V end lost 5 bases, the J end lost 4 bases, and 15 bases lay between the germline ends. CDR1 and CDR2 from the germline V gene are SEHNR and FQNEAQ (reference sequence). The CDR3 protein is CASSLGSRRNQPQHF. In DNA form, the CDR3 reads TGTGCCAGCAGCCTGGGGTCCCGTAGGAATCAGCCCCAGCATTTT.

This clonotype was seen ten or more times. The CDR3 nucleotides read TGTGCCAGCAGTAAGGGGACCAAGAACTACGAGCAGTACTTC. This translates into CASSKGTKNYEQYF. V gene TRBV2 combines with J gene TRBJ2-7; D might be TRBD1 or TRBD2, each matching 5 bases. With 5 bases removed from V and 3 bases from J, the gap between germline ends came to 14 bases. From germline, CDR1 is SNHLY and CDR2 FYNNEI. The CDR3 sequence is 14 residues long.

Ten or more counts support this clonotype. The chain recombines TRBV15 with TRBJ1-1; D unresolved. V gave up 2 bases and J gave up 2 bases, with 12 bases separating them. CDR1 and CDR2 from the germline V gene are LNHNV and YYDKDF (reference sequence). The CDR3 sequence is 15 residues long. CDR3 sequence reads: CATSRPVTANTEAFF. The CDR3 DNA is TGTGCCACCAGCAGACCCGTGACGGCAAACACTGAAGCTTTCTTT.